The 14 T cell receptor beta chains below come from one sample, sequenced in a study of regulatory T cells in long-lasting Graves disease. iRepertoire HTBI primers and Arm-PCR of CDR3 regions built TCR beta libraries. Using its own MiXCR run on the multiplex PCR reads, TCRdb lists one record per CDR3 protein. The top ten hold 15% to 20% of the sample, which has 360,000 or so distinct CDR3 sequences, 10% to 15% seen once. Time point noted: newly diagnosed GD, antithyroid drugs for less than 3 months. Researchers made the TCR library from RNA that was extracted from PBMCs. These data are also associated with another study on T cells in Graves' hyperthyroidism and ophthalmopathy.

The sequencing here drew on peripheral blood mononuclear cells (PBMCs), taken at new diagnosis, from a patient treated with antithyroid drugs. These receptors originate from a woman aged 18-35 years with Graves disease.

This clonotype was seen repeatedly, ten times or more. The chain couples TRBV28 to TRBJ2-7; the match to TRBD2 covers 7 bases. The ends lost 5 bases at V and 0 bases at J; junction bases unmatched: 4. Germline loops: CDR1 MDHEN, CDR2 SYDVKM. The CDR3 runs 14 residues. This CDR3 reads CASSNGGSSYEQYV. The CDR3 nucleotides read TGTGCCAGCAGTAACGGGGGGAGCTCCTACGAGCAGTACGTC.

In nucleotides, the CDR3 is TGTGCCAGCAGCCCTAGTCCCAGACGCCACGGAGGCTACACCTTC. This gives the protein CASSPSPRRHGGYTF. The chain links TRBV7-3 to TRBJ1-2; D is ambiguous. Deletions cut 5 bases from V and 8 bases from J, with 21 bases between. Germline CDR1 reads SGHTA; CDR2 reads FQGTGA. The CDR3 extends over 15 amino acids. The complete variable domain, with remaining parts taken from reference TRBV7-3 and TRBJ1-2, reads GAGVSQTPSNKVTEKGKYVELRCDPISGHTALYWYRQSLGQGPEFLIYFQGTGAADDSGLPNDRFFAVRPEGSVSTLKIQRTERGDSAVYLCASSPSPRRHGGYTFGSGTRLTVV.

In its sample, this clonotype was seen many times. V is TRBV2 and J is TRBJ2-1; D gene unclear. Germline loops: CDR1 SNHLY, CDR2 FYNNEI. The CDR3 consists of 12 residues. V lost 10 bases and J 7 bases, leaving 14 bases between the germline ends. DNA of the CDR3: TGTGCCACCGACCGAGTAGGGAATGAGCAGTTCTTC. Residues: CATDRVGNEQFF.

The chain couples TRBV4-1 to TRBJ2-6, with TRBD1 matching over 8 bases. This CDR3 contains 17 residues. Losses at the gene ends were 4 bases for V and 4 bases for J; bases not matched to a gene: 9. Germline V lookup: CDR1 MGHRA, CDR2 YSYEKL. CDR3 sequence reads: CASSPQGAVWGANVLTF. The CDR3 bases are TGCGCCAGCAGCCCGCAGGGGGCTGTGTGGGGGGCCAACGTCCTGACTTTC.

This clonotype was recorded at least ten times. The chain links TRBV28 to TRBJ2-5; D may be TRBD2 (5 bases). Per the germline V gene, CDR1 is MDHEN and CDR2 is SYDVKM. This CDR3 spans 15 amino acids. V was pared by 6 bases and J by 1 base, with 15 bases between. In DNA, the CDR3 is TGTGCCAGCAGCCCAAGGACTTACCTCCAAGAGACCCAGTACTTC. This encodes CASSPRTYLQETQYF.

Note on this clonotype: Sequence at one end of the junction differs from germline and may be a read error. The chain recombines TRBV30 with TRBJ2-3; D possibly matches TRBD1 or TRBD2 (5 bases each). The CDR3 extends over 12 amino acids. Germline V gene lookup returns CDR1 GTSNPN and CDR2 SVGIG (reference sequence). This CDR3 is CAWSRAFGTRVF. Here the CDR3 DNA reads TGTGCCTGGAGTCGAGCTTTTGGGACGCGTGTTTTT.

The table lists this clonotype with many counts. This chain uses TRBV7-6 with TRBJ2-1; 8 nucleotides line up with TRBD2. CDR3 size: 15 residues. Trimming at V came to 4 bases and at J to 4 bases, leaving 6 bases not matched to a gene. Germline CDR1 and CDR2: SGHVS and FNYEAQ. The CDR3 region is CASSSSAGEYNEQFF. CDR3 sequence (DNA): TGTGCCAGCAGCTCTTCAGCGGGAGAATACAATGAGCAGTTCTTC.

Worth noting for this clonotype: A much larger clone lies one base from this, so it may be a read error. The chain joins TRBV28 to TRBJ1-5; D gene uncertain. V lost 5 bases, J lost 11 bases, and 13 bases lay in between. CDR3 size: 12 residues. In germline, CDR1 is MDHEN, CDR2 SYDVKM. CDR3 bases: TGTGCCAGCAGTCGAGTAGACCAGACCCAGCATTTT. It specifies CASSRVDQTQHF.

Concerning this clonotype itself: One junction end does not reproduce the germline sequence, and a read error may be involved. The gene calls are TRBV4-1 and TRBJ1-1; no definite D call. The length of the CDR3 is 16 residues. Germline V CDR1 and CDR2: MGHRA, YSYEKL. The CDR3 DNA sequence: TGCGCCAGCCGCCAAGCTTATCGGGGAGCGAACACTGAAGCTTTCTTT. Protein sequence: CASRQAYRGANTEAFF.

This chain links TRBV6-1 with TRBJ2-7; 7 nucleotides align to TRBD1. The trim removed 6 bases at V and 5 bases at J, leaving 7 bases unmatched. This CDR3 has 13 amino acids. Germline CDR1 MNHNS, CDR2 SASEGT. CDR3 amino acids: CASRNRGHDEQYF. The CDR3 DNA reads as TGTGCCAGCAGGAACAGGGGTCACGACGAGCAGTACTTC.

This clonotype has a count of ten or more. V usage is TRBV7-3 and J usage is TRBJ2-3; 9 nucleotides align to TRBD2. The CDR3 covers 18 residues. From germline, CDR1 is SGHTA and CDR2 FQGTGA. V dropped 6 bases and J dropped 4; count of bases not matched to a gene: 17. CDR3 residues: CASRLAGGRGGAADTQYF. The CDR3 DNA sequence: TGTGCCAGCAGACTAGCTGGCGGGAGGGGAGGGGCCGCAGATACGCAGTATTTT.

In this sample, this clonotype turned up many times. The rearrangement links TRBV2 to TRBJ2-3; D remains ambiguous. Trimming removed 2 bases from V and 0 bases from J, with 12 bases in between. Germline V lookup: CDR1 SNHLY, CDR2 FYNNEI. The CDR3 extends over 16 amino acids. CDR3: CASSEWAGTSTDTQYF. CDR3 in DNA: TGTGCCAGCAGTGAATGGGCAGGCACTAGCACAGATACGCAGTATTTT.

Comment on this clonotype: It may be a read error: a sequence one base away is much more abundant. The genes are TRBV6-2 or TRBV6-3 and TRBJ2-2; 8 bases align to TRBD1. Germline CDR1 is MNHEY and CDR2 is SVGEGT. The CDR3 is 17 amino acids. After removal of 8 bases from V and 6 bases from J, the junction contained 17 bases not matched to a gene. CDR3 sequence (DNA): TGTGCCAGCGGCCCGTGGGGGGCAGGGGGCGTCTCCGGGGAGCTGTTTTTT. This gives the protein CASGPWGAGGVSGELFF.

This clonotype was seen only a few times. This chain connects TRBV24-1 to TRBJ2-6; D unresolved. The CDR3 length is 17 residues. With 0 bases removed from V and 0 bases from J, the gap between germline ends came to 8 bases. Germline V lookup: CDR1 KGHDR, CDR2 SFDVKD. The CDR3 sequence: CATSDLTVTSGANVLTF. The CDR3 coding sequence is TGTGCCACCAGTGATTTGACTGTAACCTCTGGGGCCAACGTCCTGACTTTC.